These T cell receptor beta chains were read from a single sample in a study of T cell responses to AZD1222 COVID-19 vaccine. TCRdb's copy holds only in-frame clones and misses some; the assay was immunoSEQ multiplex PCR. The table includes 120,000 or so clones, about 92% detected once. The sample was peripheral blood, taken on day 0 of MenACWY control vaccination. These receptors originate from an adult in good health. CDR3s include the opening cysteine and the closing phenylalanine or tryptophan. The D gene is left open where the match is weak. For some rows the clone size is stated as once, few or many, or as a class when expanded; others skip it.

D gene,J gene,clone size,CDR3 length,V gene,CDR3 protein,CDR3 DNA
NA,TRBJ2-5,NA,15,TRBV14,CASSQLGSIGETQYF,TGTGCCAGCAGCCAGCTCGGATCGATCGGCGAGACCCAGTACTTC
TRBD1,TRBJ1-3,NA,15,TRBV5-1,CASSRGTGAGNTIYF,TGCGCCAGCAGCAGGGGGACAGGGGCTGGAAACACCATATATTTT
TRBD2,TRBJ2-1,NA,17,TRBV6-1,CASSEVAGMSSYNEQFF,TGTGCCAGCAGTGAAGTAGCGGGTATGAGCTCCTACAATGAGCAGTTCTTC
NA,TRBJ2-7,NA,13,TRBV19,CASTSGRPYEQYF,NA
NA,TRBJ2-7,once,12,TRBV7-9,CASSLVSGEQYF,TGTGCCAGCAGCTTAGTTTCCGGCGAGCAGTACTTC
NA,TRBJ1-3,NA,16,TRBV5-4,CASNSGAGSGGNTIYF,TGTGCCAGCAATTCTGGGGCAGGGTCGGGGGGAAACACCATATATTTT
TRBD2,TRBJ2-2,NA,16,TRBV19,CASGLAGSPNTGELFF,TGTGCCAGTGGACTAGCGGGAAGTCCAAACACCGGGGAGCTGTTTTTT
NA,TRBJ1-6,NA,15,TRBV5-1,CASSLGTSYNSPLHF,TGCGCCAGCAGCCTCGGGACATCCTATAATTCACCCCTCCACTTT
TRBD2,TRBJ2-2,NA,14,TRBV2,CASRREVNTGELFF,TGTGCCAGCAGGCGGGAGGTGAACACCGGGGAGCTGTTTTTT
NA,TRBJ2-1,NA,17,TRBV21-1,CASSRDLVRTRPDEQFF,TGTGCCAGCAGCCGAGACCTCGTCCGGACACGCCCAGATGAGCAGTTCTTC
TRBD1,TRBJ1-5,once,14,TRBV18,CASSLSGQAQPQHF,TGTGCCAGCTCACTATCCGGACAGGCACAGCCCCAGCATTTT
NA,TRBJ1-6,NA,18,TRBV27,CASSLRIPGQGINSPLHF,TGTGCCAGCAGCCTTAGGATCCCGGGACAAGGGATTAATTCACCCCTCCACTTT
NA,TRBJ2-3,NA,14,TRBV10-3,CAISESRGTDTQYF,TGTGCCATCAGTGAGTCCCGAGGCACAGATACGCAGTATTTT
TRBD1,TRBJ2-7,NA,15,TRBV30,CAWSKPGQGVYEQYF,TGTGCCTGGAGTAAACCGGGACAGGGCGTATACGAGCAGTACTTC
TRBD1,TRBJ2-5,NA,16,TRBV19,CASSYGQGAGGETQYF,TGTGCCAGTAGTTACGGACAGGGGGCAGGAGGAGAGACCCAGTACTTC
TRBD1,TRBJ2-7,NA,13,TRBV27,CASSLEGGLEQYF,TGTGCCAGCAGTTTAGAAGGGGGCCTCGAGCAGTACTTC
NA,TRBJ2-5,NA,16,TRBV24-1,CATSAAGGTRMETQYF,TGTGCCACCAGTGCCGCGGGCGGGACCAGGATGGAGACCCAGTACTTC
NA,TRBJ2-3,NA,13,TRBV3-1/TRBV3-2,CASSPSGEDTQYF,TGTGCCAGCAGCCCTTCTGGGGAAGATACGCAGTATTTT
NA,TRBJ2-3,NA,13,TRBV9,CASSVSPADTQYF,TGTGCCAGCAGCGTATCGCCGGCAGATACGCAGTATTTT
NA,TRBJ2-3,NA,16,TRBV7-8,CASSLDPDTSTDTQYF,TGTGCCAGCAGCTTAGATCCGGACACTAGCACAGATACGCAGTATTTT
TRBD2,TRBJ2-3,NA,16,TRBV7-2,CASSLSNGGGARTQYF,TGTGCCAGCAGCTTAAGTAATGGCGGGGGGGCTCGTACGCAGTATTTT
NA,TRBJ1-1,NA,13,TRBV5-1,CASSLGGAAEAFF,TGCGCCAGCAGCTTGGGAGGGGCGGCTGAAGCTTTCTTT
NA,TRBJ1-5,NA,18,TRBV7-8,CASSLVLGGDEMNQPQHF,TGTGCCAGCAGCTTAGTTCTCGGGGGGGACGAGATGAATCAGCCCCAGCATTTT
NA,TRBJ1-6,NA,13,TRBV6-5,CASSFSYNSPLHF,TGTGCCAGCAGTTTTTCATATAATTCACCCCTCCACTTT
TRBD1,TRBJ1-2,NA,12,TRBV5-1,CASSRTGDGYTF,TGCGCCAGCAGCAGAACAGGGGATGGCTACACCTTC
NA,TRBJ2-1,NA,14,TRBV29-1,CSVGQASSYNEQFF,TGCAGCGTTGGACAGGCGAGCTCCTACAATGAGCAGTTCTTC